Each of the 2 T cell receptor beta chains below was sequenced from the same sample in a study of response to subunit inactivated influenza vaccine. Using its own MiXCR run on the RT-PCR reads, TCRdb lists one record per CDR3 protein. The sample shows about 650,000 distinct CDR3 sequences, around 14% of them seen only once. Sequenced material: PBMCs from blood, taken 11 to 12 days after vaccination. These receptors were obtained from a man aged 45 to 65 who received an inactivated influenza vaccine.

This clonotype occurred a few times. The CDR3 coding sequence is TGTGCCAGCTCACCAAAAAACCAGGAGAACAATGAGCAGTTCTTC. It is translated as CASSPKNQENNEQFF. The J gene is TRBJ2-1, the V gene TRBV18; unclear D gene. Deletions cut 2 bases from V and 5 bases from J, with 13 bases between. Germline V gene data show CDR1 as KGHSH and CDR2 as LQKENI. CDR3 length: 15 residues.

The chain combines TRBV5-4 with TRBJ2-3, with 7 positions matching TRBD1. V shed 5 bases and J 0 bases; nucleotides not matched to a gene: 9. Germline CDR1 and CDR2: SGHNT and YYREEE (reference sequence). The CDR3 contains 16 residues. In DNA form, the CDR3 reads TGTGCCAGCAGGTCTCACCGGGACAGAAGCACAGATACGCAGTATTTT. Residues: CASRSHRDRSTDTQYF.